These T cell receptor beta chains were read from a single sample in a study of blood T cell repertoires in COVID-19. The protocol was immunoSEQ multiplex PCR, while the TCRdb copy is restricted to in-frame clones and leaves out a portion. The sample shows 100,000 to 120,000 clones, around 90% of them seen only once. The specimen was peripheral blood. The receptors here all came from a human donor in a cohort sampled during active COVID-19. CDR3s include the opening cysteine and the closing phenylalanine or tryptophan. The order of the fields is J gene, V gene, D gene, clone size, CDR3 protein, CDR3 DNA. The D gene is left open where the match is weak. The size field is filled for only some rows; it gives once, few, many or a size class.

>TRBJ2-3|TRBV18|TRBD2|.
CASSPLAGNPDTQYF
TGTGCCAGCTCACCACTAGCGGGGAACCCAGATACGCAGTATTTT
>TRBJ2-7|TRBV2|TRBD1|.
CASRRDRGGSYEQYF
TGTGCCAGCAGGAGGGACAGGGGGGGCTCCTACGAGCAGTACTTC
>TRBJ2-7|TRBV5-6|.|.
CASSLRGAWEQYF
TGTGCCAGCAGCCTACGCGGGGCCTGGGAGCAGTACTTC
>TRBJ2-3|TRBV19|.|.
CASSHRIIRTDTQYF
TGTGCCAGTAGCCACCGAATCATCAGGACAGATACGCAGTATTTT
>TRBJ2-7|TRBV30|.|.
CAWSLTGTYEQYF
TGTGCCTGGAGTTTGACAGGTACCTACGAGCAGTACTTC
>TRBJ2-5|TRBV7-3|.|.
CASSDRGGGETQYF
TGTGCCAGCAGCGATAGGGGGGGAGGTGAGACCCAGTACTTC
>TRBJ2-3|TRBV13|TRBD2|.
CASSTIIGLADADTQYF
TGTGCCAGCAGCACAATTATAGGACTAGCGGACGCAGATACGCAGTATTTT
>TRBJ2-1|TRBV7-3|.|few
CASSLHPGFRYNEQFF
TGTGCCAGCAGCTTACACCCAGGGTTTAGGTACAATGAGCAGTTCTTC
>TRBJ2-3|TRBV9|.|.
CASSPQGYLTDTQYF
TGTGCCAGCAGCCCACAGGGATATCTCACAGATACGCAGTATTTT
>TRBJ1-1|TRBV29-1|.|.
CSVTGLAGDSEAFF
TGCAGCGTGACAGGTTTGGCAGGCGATTCGGAGGCTTTCTTT
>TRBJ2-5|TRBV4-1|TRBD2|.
CASSQEASGGALETQYF
TGCGCCAGCAGCCAAGAGGCTAGCGGGGGGGCCTTAGAGACCCAGTACTTC
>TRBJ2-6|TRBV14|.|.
CASSQDPVGANVLTF
TGTGCCAGCAGCCAAGATCCGGTTGGGGCCAACGTCCTGACTTTC
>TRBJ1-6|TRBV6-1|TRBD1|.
CASSETGADNSPLHF
TGTGCCAGCAGTGAGACAGGGGCGGATAATTCACCCCTCCACTTT
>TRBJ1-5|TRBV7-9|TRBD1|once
CASSLALGQYSNQPQHF
TGTGCCAGCAGCTTGGCACTGGGACAGTATAGCAATCAGCCCCAGCATTTT
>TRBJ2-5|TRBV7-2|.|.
CASSFRGPQETQYF
TGTGCCAGCAGCTTCCGAGGCCCCCAAGAGACCCAGTACTTC
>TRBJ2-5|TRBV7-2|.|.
CASSPRGGTQETQYF
TGTGCCAGCAGCCCCCGCGGCGGGACGCAAGAGACCCAGTACTTC
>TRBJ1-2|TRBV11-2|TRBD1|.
CASSLGQGAGYGYTF
TGTGCCAGCAGCTTAGGTCAGGGGGCTGGCTATGGCTACACCTTC
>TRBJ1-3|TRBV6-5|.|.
CASSYSARGYGNTIYF
TGTGCCAGCAGTTACTCCGCTCGGGGTTATGGAAACACCATATATTTT
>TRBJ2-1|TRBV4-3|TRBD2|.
CASSQDSRTAGTSLFF
TGCGCCAGCAGCCAAGATAGTAGGACAGCCGGGACTAGCCTGTTCTTC
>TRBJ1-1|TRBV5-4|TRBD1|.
CASSPRQGAVGTEAFF
TGTGCCAGCAGCCCAAGACAGGGGGCAGTCGGCACTGAAGCTTTCTTT
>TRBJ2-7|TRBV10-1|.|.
CASSENRDNYEQYF
TGCGCCAGCAGTGAGAACAGGGACAACTACGAGCAGTACTTC
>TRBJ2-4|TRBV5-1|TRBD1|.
CASSPGTGNNIQYF
TGCGCCAGCAGCCCTGGGACAGGCAATAACATTCAGTACTTC
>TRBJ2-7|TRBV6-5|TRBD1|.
CASTAGDRAYEQYF
TGTGCCAGCACCGCGGGGGACAGGGCCTACGAGCAGTACTTC
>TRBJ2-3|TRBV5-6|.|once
CASSDSPTSTDTQYF
TGTGCCAGCAGCGACTCACCTACTAGCACAGATACGCAGTATTTT
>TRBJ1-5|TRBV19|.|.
CASSRVAGRDQPQHF
TGTGCCAGTAGTAGGGTCGCAGGGAGGGATCAGCCCCAGCATTTT
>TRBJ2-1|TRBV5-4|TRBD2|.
CASSLKSTSGTNEQFF
TGTGCCAGCAGCTTGAAGTCGACTAGCGGGACAAATGAGCAGTTCTTC
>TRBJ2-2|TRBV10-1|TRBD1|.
CASSPGTGGTGELFF
TGCGCCAGCAGTCCCGGGACAGGGGGAACCGGGGAGCTGTTTTTT
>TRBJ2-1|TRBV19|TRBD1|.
CASNDDRGLGNEQFF
TGTGCCAGTAACGACGACAGGGGACTGGGCAATGAGCAGTTCTTC
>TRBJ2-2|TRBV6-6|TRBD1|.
CASSYEGAERAGELFF
TGTGCCAGCAGTTACGAGGGGGCTGAGAGAGCCGGGGAGCTGTTTTTT
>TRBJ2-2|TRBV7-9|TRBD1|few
CASSLGQGGDTGELFF
TGTGCCAGCAGCTTGGGACAGGGGGGTGATACCGGGGAGCTGTTTTTT
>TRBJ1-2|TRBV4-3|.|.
CASSQEYQLANYGYTF
TGCGCCAGCAGCCAAGAGTATCAGCTAGCTAACTATGGCTACACCTTC
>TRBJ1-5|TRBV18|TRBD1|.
CASSSTGPTTYSNQPQHF
TGTGCCAGCTCATCGACAGGGCCCACAACATATAGCAATCAGCCCCAGCATTTT
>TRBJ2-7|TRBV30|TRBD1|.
CAWGGQGRSYEQYF
TGTGCCTGGGGGGGACAGGGTAGGTCCTACGAGCAGTACTTC
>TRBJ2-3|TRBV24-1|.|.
CATSALTGPSSTDTQYF
TGTGCCACCAGTGCCTTGACAGGACCGTCTAGCACAGATACGCAGTATTTT
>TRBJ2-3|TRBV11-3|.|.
CASSLRSGSTDTQYF
TGTGCCAGCAGCTTAAGGTCAGGCAGCACAGATACGCAGTATTTT
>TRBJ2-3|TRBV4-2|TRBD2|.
CASSTIAGSADTQYF
TGTGCCAGCAGCACGATAGCGGGGTCCGCAGATACGCAGTATTTT
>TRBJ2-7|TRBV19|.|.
CASSIRGAPYEQYF
TGTGCCAGTAGTATACGGGGGGCCCCCTACGAGCAGTACTTC
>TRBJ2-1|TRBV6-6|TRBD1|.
CASSYRTGSYNEQFF
TGTGCCAGCAGTTACCGGACAGGCTCCTACAATGAGCAGTTCTTC
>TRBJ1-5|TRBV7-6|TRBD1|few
CASSLGTGGRNQPQHF
TGTGCCAGCAGCTTAGGGACAGGGGGTCGCAATCAGCCCCAGCATTTT
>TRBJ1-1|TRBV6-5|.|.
CASRLSVNTEAFF
TGTGCCAGCAGGTTGAGTGTGAACACTGAAGCTTTCTTT
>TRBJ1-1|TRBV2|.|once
CASRKGRERTEAFF
TGTGCCAGCAGAAAGGGCAGGGAAAGGACTGAAGCTTTCTTT